Listed below are T cell receptor beta chains from one sample, sequenced in a study of T cells after yellow fever vaccination. A single record per CDR3 protein comes from TCRdb applying MiXCR to the 5' RACE reads. The profile shows 300,000 or so distinct CDR3 sequences, around 7.3% of them singletons. The starting material was PBMCs, obtained roughly 47 days after the first yellow fever vaccination. The source of these receptors is a man younger than 30 who received the YFV17D yellow fever vaccine. CDR3s include the opening cysteine and the closing phenylalanine or tryptophan. The order of the fields is V gene, J gene, D gene, clone size, CDR3 protein, CDR3 DNA. D genes are given only for firm matches. Size is stated for part of the rows, as once, few or many counts, or as a class when the clone is expanded.

v_gene: TRBV20-1; j_gene: TRBJ2-1; d_gene: TRBD1; abundance: few; CDR3aa: CSARAGTGEQFF; CDR3nt: TGCAGTGCTAGGGCTGGGACAGGGGAGCAGTTCTTC
v_gene: TRBV23-1; j_gene: TRBJ1-5; d_gene: .; abundance: .; CDR3aa: CATIRSPGHF; CDR3nt: TGCGCCACCATTCGATCCCCTGGCCATTTT
v_gene: TRBV5-1; j_gene: TRBJ2-7; d_gene: .; abundance: .; CDR3aa: CASSLGGAGDEQYF; CDR3nt: TGCGCCAGCAGCTTGGGGGGGGCCGGGGACGAGCAGTACTTC
v_gene: TRBV5-4; j_gene: TRBJ2-3; d_gene: .; abundance: many; CDR3aa: CASSPGGRTDTQYF; CDR3nt: TGTGCCAGCAGCCCCGGGGGGCGCACAGATACGCAGTATTTT
v_gene: TRBV10-3; j_gene: TRBJ2-1; d_gene: TRBD1; abundance: few; CDR3aa: CAISDDRELLTEQFF; CDR3nt: TGTGCCATCAGCGATGACAGGGAGCTCCTCACGGAGCAGTTCTTC
v_gene: TRBV18; j_gene: TRBJ2-7; d_gene: .; abundance: few; CDR3aa: CASSPGQTSSYEQYF; CDR3nt: TGTGCCAGCTCACCCGGACAGACTAGCTCCTACGAGCAGTACTTC
v_gene: TRBV7-6; j_gene: TRBJ1-1; d_gene: .; abundance: .; CDR3aa: CASSLILPNTEAFF; CDR3nt: TGTGCCAGCAGCTTAATCCTACCCAACACTGAAGCTTTCTTT
v_gene: TRBV6-6; j_gene: TRBJ1-1; d_gene: .; abundance: .; CDR3aa: CAIRGTRAFF; CDR3nt: TGTGCCATCCGCGGGACACGGGCTTTCTTT
v_gene: TRBV7-9; j_gene: TRBJ2-3; d_gene: .; abundance: few; CDR3aa: CASSPTGYRINTDTQYF; CDR3nt: TGTGCCAGCAGCCCAACGGGTTACAGGATAAACACAGATACGCAGTATTTT
v_gene: TRBV28; j_gene: TRBJ1-5; d_gene: .; abundance: few; CDR3aa: CASDWGDGQPQHF; CDR3nt: TGTGCCAGCGACTGGGGGGACGGTCAGCCCCAGCATTTT
v_gene: TRBV4-3; j_gene: TRBJ1-4; d_gene: .; abundance: .; CDR3aa: CASSQESGVWEKLFF; CDR3nt: TGCGCCAGCAGCCAAGAATCAGGAGTTTGGGAAAAACTGTTTTTT
v_gene: TRBV7-8; j_gene: TRBJ2-1; d_gene: .; abundance: few; CDR3aa: CASSLVGSGNEQFF; CDR3nt: TGTGCCAGCAGCTTAGTCGGGAGCGGCAATGAGCAGTTCTTC
v_gene: TRBV11-2; j_gene: TRBJ1-1; d_gene: .; abundance: .; CDR3aa: CASSFRDWNTEAFF; CDR3nt: TGTGCCAGCAGCTTCCGGGACTGGAACACTGAAGCTTTCTTT
v_gene: TRBV29-1; j_gene: TRBJ2-3; d_gene: .; abundance: many; CDR3aa: CSVERSFGNRDTQYF; CDR3nt: TGCAGCGTTGAGCGTTCATTTGGCAACCGAGATACGCAGTATTTT
v_gene: TRBV12-3/TRBV12-4; j_gene: TRBJ1-1; d_gene: .; abundance: .; CDR3aa: CASSLKSTVPTEAFF; CDR3nt: TGTGCCAGCAGTTTAAAATCGACAGTTCCGACTGAAGCTTTCTTT
v_gene: TRBV12-3/TRBV12-4; j_gene: TRBJ2-1; d_gene: .; abundance: .; CDR3aa: CASTLRRGLYEQFF; CDR3nt: TGTGCCAGCACCTTGCGGCGGGGGCTGTATGAGCAGTTCTTC
v_gene: TRBV7-2; j_gene: TRBJ2-2; d_gene: .; abundance: many; CDR3aa: CASSSGPQNTGELFF; CDR3nt: TGTGCCAGCAGCTCGGGTCCTCAGAACACCGGGGAGCTGTTTTTT
v_gene: TRBV7-2; j_gene: TRBJ1-4; d_gene: .; abundance: many; CDR3aa: CASSPTPRWQGNEKLFF; CDR3nt: TGTGCCAGCAGCCCAACCCCCCGGTGGCAGGGTAATGAAAAACTGTTTTTT
v_gene: TRBV18; j_gene: TRBJ1-2; d_gene: .; abundance: many; CDR3aa: CASSPDSRGYTF; CDR3nt: TGTGCCAGCTCCCCGGACAGTAGGGGCTACACCTTC
v_gene: TRBV2; j_gene: TRBJ2-1; d_gene: TRBD1; abundance: .; CDR3aa: CASSLDRGRPGGYNEQFF; CDR3nt: TGTGCCAGCAGTTTAGACAGGGGGCGCCCGGGGGGGTACAATGAGCAGTTCTTC
v_gene: TRBV7-2; j_gene: TRBJ2-7; d_gene: TRBD2; abundance: few; CDR3aa: CASSLTSGPSYEQYF; CDR3nt: TGTGCCAGCAGCTTAACTAGCGGTCCCTCCTACGAGCAGTACTTC
v_gene: TRBV5-1; j_gene: TRBJ2-3; d_gene: TRBD1; abundance: .; CDR3aa: CASGVGDRGADTQYF; CDR3nt: TGCGCCAGCGGGGTCGGGGACAGGGGCGCAGATACGCAGTATTTT
v_gene: TRBV7-2; j_gene: TRBJ2-5; d_gene: TRBD1; abundance: .; CDR3aa: CASSRGQGAETQYF; CDR3nt: TGTGCCAGCAGCCGTGGACAGGGGGCCGAGACCCAGTACTTC
v_gene: TRBV6-2/TRBV6-3; j_gene: TRBJ2-4; d_gene: .; abundance: .; CDR3aa: CASSYRAVAKNIQYF; CDR3nt: TGTGCCAGCAGTTACAGGGCCGTAGCCAAAAACATTCAGTACTTC
v_gene: TRBV6-2/TRBV6-3; j_gene: TRBJ2-5; d_gene: TRBD2; abundance: .; CDR3aa: CASSFSGTSGPGETQYF; CDR3nt: TGTGCCAGCAGTTTTTCCGGGACTAGCGGCCCTGGGGAGACCCAGTACTTC
v_gene: TRBV11-1; j_gene: TRBJ1-1; d_gene: TRBD1; abundance: many; CDR3aa: CASSPTGIQGLMNTEAFF; CDR3nt: TGTGCCAGCAGCCCTACCGGTATACAGGGGCTCATGAACACTGAAGCTTTCTTT
v_gene: TRBV5-5; j_gene: TRBJ2-3; d_gene: .; abundance: .; CDR3aa: CASSNGLSDTQYF; CDR3nt: TGTGCCAGCAGCAACGGACTTTCTGATACGCAGTATTTT
v_gene: TRBV6-4; j_gene: TRBJ2-1; d_gene: .; abundance: many; CDR3aa: CASSDSSYNEQFF; CDR3nt: TGTGCCAGCAGTGACAGCTCCTACAATGAGCAGTTCTTC
v_gene: TRBV27; j_gene: TRBJ1-4; d_gene: TRBD1; abundance: .; CDR3aa: CASSPNRLTRGEKLFF; CDR3nt: TGTGCCAGCAGCCCGAACCGACTTACCAGGGGGGAAAAACTGTTTTTT
v_gene: TRBV6-1; j_gene: TRBJ2-2; d_gene: .; abundance: .; CDR3aa: CASSESLRGNTGELFF; CDR3nt: TGTGCCAGCAGTGAATCTTTGCGGGGGAACACCGGGGAGCTGTTTTTT
v_gene: TRBV6-2/TRBV6-3; j_gene: TRBJ2-1; d_gene: TRBD2; abundance: many; CDR3aa: CASGLGPGEQFF; CDR3nt: TGTGCCAGCGGACTAGGTCCGGGTGAGCAGTTCTTC
v_gene: TRBV7-2; j_gene: TRBJ2-7; d_gene: .; abundance: many; CDR3aa: CASSSRRAYEQYF; CDR3nt: TGTGCCAGCAGCTCCCGGAGGGCCTACGAGCAGTACTTC
v_gene: TRBV7-9; j_gene: TRBJ1-4; d_gene: .; abundance: .; CDR3aa: CASSGGHEKLFF; CDR3nt: TGTGCCAGCAGCGGGGGGCATGAAAAACTGTTTTTT
v_gene: TRBV6-2/TRBV6-3; j_gene: TRBJ2-1; d_gene: TRBD1; abundance: few; CDR3aa: CASSYMGQGYNEQFF; CDR3nt: TGTGCCAGCAGTTATATGGGACAGGGCTACAATGAGCAGTTCTTC